The 2 T cell receptor beta chains given below trace back to one sample, sequenced in a study of Ad26.COV2.S vaccination and SARS-CoV-2 variants. As to treatment: around 19 received Ad26.COV2.S at low or high dose, single or two shots; 5 received placebo; per-sample allocation not given. After the first vaccine or placebo injection, samples were drawn on day 63. Sequenced by immunoSEQ multiplex PCR; TCRdb stores in-frame clones only, minus some. Among hundreds of thousands of clones listed, 89% were seen once. Sample: peripheral blood, taken in a trial of Ad26.COV2.S vaccine versus placebo. All receptors come from a person between 18 and 65 years old who received the Ad26.COV2.S COVID-19 vaccine or a placebo.

Concerning this clone itself: Other DNA sequences of this sample code for an identical CDR3. This chain joins TRBV19 and TRBJ1-5; TRBD1 matches at 7 bases. CDR3 length: 15 residues. CDR1 and CDR2 from the germline V gene are LNHDA and SQIVND (reference sequence). Trimming removed 3 bases from V and 6 bases from J; junction bases left unmatched: 8. CDR3 in DNA: TGTGCCAGTAGTATTGAAGGGGGCGTCGGTCAGCCCCAGCATTTT. It translates to CASSIEGGVGQPQHF.

Details on this clone: This sample includes further DNA sequences coding for the same CDR3. V gene TRBV3-1 (or the pseudogene TRBV3-2) combines with J gene TRBJ2-1; tentative D call: TRBD2 (6 bases). Germline loops: CDR1 LGHDT, CDR2 YNNKEL (reference sequence). V was shortened by 4 bases and J by 8 bases, with 6 bases between the two germline ends. The CDR3 sequence is 11 residues long. CDR3 sequence reads: CASSRGDEQFF. The CDR3 nucleotides read TGTGCCAGCAGCCGGGGGGATGAGCAGTTCTTC.